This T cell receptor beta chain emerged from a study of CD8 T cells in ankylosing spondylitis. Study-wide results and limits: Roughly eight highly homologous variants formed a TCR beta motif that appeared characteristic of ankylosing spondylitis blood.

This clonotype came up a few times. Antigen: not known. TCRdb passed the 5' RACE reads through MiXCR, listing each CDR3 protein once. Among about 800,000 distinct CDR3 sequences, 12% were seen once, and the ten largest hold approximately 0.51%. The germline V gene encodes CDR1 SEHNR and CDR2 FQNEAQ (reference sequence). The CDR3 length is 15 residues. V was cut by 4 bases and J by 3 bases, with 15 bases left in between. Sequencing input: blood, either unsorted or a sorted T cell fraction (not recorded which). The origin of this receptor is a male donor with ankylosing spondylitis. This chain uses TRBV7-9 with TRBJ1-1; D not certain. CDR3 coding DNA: TGTGCCAGCAGCTCCCTATCGTCCGTACACACTGAAGCTTTCTTT. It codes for CASSSLSSVHTEAFF.